Here is one TCR beta chain with its context. The sample is drawn from a study of control samples from healthy donors and cancer patients. Using immunoSEQ multiplex PCR, the repertoire was profiled, and TCRdb retains in-frame clones only, with some absent. The sample includes tens of thousands of clones, around 91% of them seen just once. This CDR3 contains 18 residues. The germline V and J ends were trimmed by 6 bases and 4 bases, with 27 bases remaining between them. Germline CDR1 reads MNHEY; CDR2 reads SVGEGT. Material for sequencing was blood. This receptor was taken from a man over 45 in good health. The chain is built from TRBV6-2 or TRBV6-3 and TRBJ1-1; tentatively, D is TRBD1 (6 bases). CDR3 residues: CASSQRRDEDRRGTEAFF. CDR3 nucleotide sequence: TGTGCCAGCAGCCAACGCCGGGACGAAGATCGCAGGGGCACTGAAGCTTTCTTT.